This is a list of T cell receptor beta chains from one sample in a study of blood T cell repertoires in COVID-19. Assay used: immunoSEQ multiplex PCR; TCRdb lists only in-frame clones, some missing. The data show approximately 240,000 clones, around 82% seen once. Sequenced: peripheral blood. Receptors originate from a woman older than 75 with active or convalescent COVID-19. CDR3s include the opening cysteine and the closing phenylalanine or tryptophan. A D gene is named only where the DNA matches it firmly. Only some rows state a clone size, as once, few, many or a class for expanded clones.

length | J | V | D | size | CDR3 | DNA
14 | TRBJ2-1 | TRBV10-3 | TRBD2 | . | CAINRASGNDEQFF | TGTGCCATCAATCGCGCTAGCGGGAATGATGAGCAGTTCTTC
15 | TRBJ2-7 | TRBV28 | . | once | CAASTGTLTYYEQYF | TGTGCCGCCTCGACCGGGACATTGACGTACTACGAGCAGTACTTC
15 | TRBJ1-1 | TRBV7-8 | . | once | CASSLVTGKDTEAFF | TGTGCCAGCAGCTTAGTGACAGGAAAGGACACTGAAGCTTTCTTT
12 | TRBJ1-5 | TRBV28 | . | . | CASSLLDQPQHF | TGTGCCAGCAGTTTACTAGATCAGCCCCAGCATTTT
14 | TRBJ2-1 | TRBV5-4 | . | once | CASSAYGSGNEQFF | TGTGCCAGCAGCGCTTACGGGAGCGGCAATGAGCAGTTCTTC
15 | TRBJ1-1 | TRBV5-1 | TRBD1 | . | CASSLTGGEWTEAFF | TGCGCCAGCAGCTTGACAGGGGGCGAGTGGACTGAAGCTTTCTTT
14 | TRBJ2-7 | TRBV1 | . | . | CTSSQGTGGYEQYF | TGCACCAGCAGCCAAGGGACAGGGGGCTACGAGCAGTACTTC
16 | TRBJ1-3 | TRBV19 | TRBD1 | . | CASSLTRTGSGNTIYF | TGTGCCAGTAGCCTTACACGGACAGGGTCTGGAAACACCATATATTTT
17 | TRBJ1-2 | TRBV7-9 | TRBD1 | few | CASSLPGTGEGTYGYTF | TGTGCCAGCAGCTTACCCGGGACAGGGGAAGGAACTTATGGCTACACCTTC
12 | TRBJ1-3 | TRBV28 | . | . | CASRQPGGTIYF | TGTGCCAGCAGACAACCGGGAGGCACCATATATTTT
16 | TRBJ2-1 | TRBV7-8 | . | . | CASSREGTQTYNEQFF | TGTGCCAGCAGCCGAGAAGGGACTCAAACCTACAATGAGCAGTTCTTC
15 | TRBJ2-7 | TRBV5-1 | TRBD1 | . | CASRKPGTAGDEQYF | TGCGCCAGCAGAAAACCCGGGACAGCTGGGGACGAGCAGTACTTC
14 | TRBJ1-1 | TRBV5-1 | . | once | CASSLGTVNTEAFF | TGCGCCAGCAGCTTGGGGACAGTGAACACTGAAGCTTTCTTT
16 | TRBJ2-3 | TRBV9 | TRBD2 | . | CASSTGTSGAPDTQYF | TGTGCCAGCAGCACCGGGACTAGCGGGGCCCCAGATACGCAGTATTTT
13 | TRBJ1-2 | TRBV4-1 | . | . | CASSQEGGYGYTF | TGCGCCAGCAGCCAAGAGGGAGGGTATGGCTACACCTTC
14 | TRBJ1-4 | TRBV28 | TRBD1 | . | CASRKQGVYEKLFF | TGTGCCAGCAGGAAACAGGGGGTGTATGAAAAACTGTTTTTT
15 | TRBJ1-2 | TRBV6-2/TRBV6-3 | . | . | CASSYADRGNYGYTF | TGTGCCAGCAGTTACGCGGATCGGGGAAACTATGGCTACACCTTC
16 | TRBJ2-5 | TRBV5-1 | TRBD2 | . | CASMRGLAGTGETQYF | TGCGCCAGCATGAGAGGACTAGCGGGGACAGGAGAGACCCAGTACTTC
15 | TRBJ2-1 | TRBV24-1 | TRBD1 | . | CATSVSGGSYNEQFF | TGTGCCACCAGTGTATCAGGGGGCTCCTACAATGAGCAGTTCTTC
15 | TRBJ1-1 | TRBV28 | TRBD1 | . | CASSTTGPQNTEAFF | TGTGCCAGCAGCACGACAGGGCCCCAGAACACTGAAGCTTTCTTT
14 | TRBJ2-4 | TRBV5-1 | . | . | CASSSGTPRDIQYF | TGCGCCAGCAGCTCCGGGACTCCACGGGACATTCAGTACTTC
14 | TRBJ2-5 | TRBV2 | . | . | CASISQTPQETQYF | TGTGCCAGCATCAGCCAGACACCTCAAGAGACCCAGTACTTC
13 | TRBJ2-3 | TRBV5-1 | . | . | CASSVTSTDTQYF | TGCGCCAGCAGCGTAACTAGCACAGATACGCAGTATTTT
14 | TRBJ1-2 | TRBV3-1/TRBV3-2 | . | . | CASSQTPAGAGYTF | TGTGCCAGCAGCCAAACGCCCGCGGGGGCCGGCTACACCTTC
15 | TRBJ1-6 | TRBV2 | . | once | CASSEQGSYNSPLHF | TGTGCCAGCAGTGAACAGGGTTCCTATAATTCACCCCTCCACTTT
15 | TRBJ1-1 | TRBV6-5 | . | . | CASSYGSPGNTEAFF | TGTGCCAGCAGTTACGGCAGCCCGGGGAACACTGAAGCTTTCTTT
15 | TRBJ1-2 | TRBV5-1 | TRBD1 | . | CASSLETGGVDGYTF | TGCGCCAGCAGCTTGGAGACAGGGGGCGTCGATGGCTACACCTTC
16 | TRBJ2-6 | TRBV5-6 | TRBD2 | . | CASSLGGSSGANVLTF | TGTGCCAGCAGCTTGGGCGGGAGCTCTGGGGCCAACGTCCTGACTTTC
17 | TRBJ1-1 | TRBV5-8 | . | . | CASSFDRKGTSRSRAFF | TGTGCCAGCAGCTTTGACAGGAAAGGAACCTCCCGAAGTAGAGCTTTCTTT
17 | TRBJ1-5 | TRBV19 | . | few | CASSILTRGKGNQPQHF | TGTGCCAGTAGTATTTTAACCAGGGGCAAGGGCAATCAGCCCCAGCATTTT
16 | TRBJ2-2 | TRBV14 | . | . | CASSQAGHPNTGELFF | TGTGCCAGCAGCCAAGCAGGACACCCTAACACCGGGGAGCTGTTTTTT
15 | TRBJ1-5 | TRBV2 | TRBD1 | few | CASSGAGQAGQPQHF | TGTGCCAGCAGTGGGGCAGGACAGGCGGGGCAGCCCCAGCATTTT
14 | TRBJ2-7 | TRBV2 | TRBD2 | once | CASRGEAGGYEQYF | TGTGCCAGCAGAGGCGAAGCGGGGGGCTACGAGCAGTACTTC
14 | TRBJ2-5 | TRBV15 | . | few | CATSGRGGQETQYF | TGTGCCACCAGCGGTCGAGGAGGCCAAGAGACCCAGTACTTC
17 | TRBJ1-2 | TRBV28 | TRBD1 | . | CASSRAGQGIVDYGYTF | TGTGCCAGCAGTCGAGCGGGACAGGGGATAGTAGACTATGGCTACACCTTC
16 | TRBJ1-2 | TRBV28 | . | . | CASSLLAEPANYGYTF | TGTGCCAGCAGTTTATTAGCGGAGCCAGCTAACTATGGCTACACCTTC
16 | TRBJ1-3 | TRBV28 | . | . | CASSTNLRGSGNTIYF | TGTGCCAGCAGTACCAACCTACGGGGGTCTGGAAACACCATATATTTT
14 | TRBJ2-7 | TRBV7-9 | TRBD2 | . | CASSLAGVNYEQYF | TGTGCCAGCAGCTTGGCGGGAGTTAACTACGAGCAGTACTTC
12 | TRBJ1-2 | TRBV12-3/TRBV12-4 | TRBD1 | many | CASSPGQGGYTF | TGTGCCAGCAGCCCTGGACAGGGTGGCTACACCTTC
14 | TRBJ1-1 | TRBV7-2 | . | few | CASSPILTNTEAFF | TGTGCCAGCAGCCCCATACTGACAAACACTGAAGCTTTCTTT
16 | TRBJ1-2 | TRBV9 | . | . | CASSGTGTHDHYGYTF | TGTGCCAGCAGCGGGACCGGGACACATGATCACTATGGCTACACCTTC
15 | TRBJ1-3 | TRBV5-1 | . | . | CASSWDIHSGNTIYF | TGCGCCAGCAGCTGGGACATACACTCTGGAAACACCATATATTTT
14 | TRBJ2-2 | TRBV7-7 | . | once | CASSRATGFGELFF | TGTGCCAGCAGCCGGGCCACGGGATTCGGGGAGCTGTTTTTT
17 | TRBJ2-3 | TRBV14 | TRBD2 | . | CASSQDGTSGRVDTQYF | TGTGCCAGCAGCCAAGATGGGACTAGCGGGAGGGTAGATACGCAGTATTTT
11 | TRBJ1-4 | TRBV3-1/TRBV3-2 | . | . | CASSQDRELFF | TGTGCCAGCAGCCAAGATCGAGAACTGTTTTTT
14 | TRBJ2-1 | TRBV6-4 | TRBD2 | . | CASWGREGYNEQFF | TGTGCCAGCTGGGGGAGGGAGGGATACAATGAGCAGTTCTTC
12 | TRBJ1-2 | TRBV29-1 | . | . | CSVESGDYGYTF | TGCAGCGTTGAATCAGGGGACTATGGCTACACCTTC
15 | TRBJ1-2 | TRBV6-1 | TRBD1 | . | CASSEAETGVYGYTF | TGTGCCAGCAGTGAAGCTGAGACAGGGGTCTATGGCTACACCTTC
13 | TRBJ1-2 | TRBV6-5 | . | . | CASSRRANYGYTF | TGTGCCAGCAGCCGCCGCGCTAACTATGGCTACACCTTC
15 | TRBJ2-3 | TRBV5-1 | TRBD1 | . | CASTQTGLSTDTQYF | TGCGCCAGCACCCAGACAGGGTTGAGCACAGATACGCAGTATTTT
16 | TRBJ2-7 | TRBV10-3 | . | once | CAISDFGRSTSYEQYF | TGTGCCATCAGTGATTTTGGCAGGTCGACCTCCTACGAGCAGTACTTC
13 | TRBJ1-1 | TRBV3-1/TRBV3-2 | . | . | CASTTGRNTEAFF | TGTGCCAGCACGACCGGGAGGAACACTGAAGCTTTCTTT
12 | TRBJ1-5 | TRBV5-8 | . | . | CASTLRGQPQHF | TGTGCCAGCACCCTCCGGGGACAGCCCCAGCATTTT
16 | TRBJ2-1 | TRBV27 | TRBD2 | . | CASSVRGTTSTDEQFF | TGTGCCAGCAGCGTTCGTGGGACGACTAGCACCGATGAGCAGTTCTTC
15 | TRBJ1-3 | TRBV30 | TRBD1 | . | CAWRKTGSSGNTIYF | TGTGCCTGGAGAAAGACAGGGAGCTCTGGAAACACCATATATTTT